The 25 T cell receptor beta chains in this list originate from one sample, sequenced in a study of blood T cells in healthy people across ages. A second PCR of roughly 7 to 11 cycles used a sample-barcoded 5' primer and a J-beta primer mix. MiXCR, applied by TCRdb to the 5' RACE reads, yields one record per CDR3 protein. The sample has 1 million or so distinct CDR3 sequences; 45% are singletons. Specimen: blood. Receptors were obtained from a woman in her fifties or sixties in good health.

The rearrangement joins TRBV7-9 to TRBJ2-5; 10 bases fit TRBD1. The V and J ends lost 3 bases and 1 base, in that order; junction bases with no gene match: 5. Germline V gene lookup returns CDR1 SEHNR and CDR2 FQNEAQ (reference sequence). This CDR3 spans 16 amino acids. The CDR3 DNA reads as TGTGCCAGCAGCTTCACCGGGACAGGGGCCCAAGAGACCCAGTACTTC. Encoded protein: CASSFTGTGAQETQYF.

The V call is TRBV6-2 or TRBV6-3, the J call TRBJ2-5; 9 bases align to TRBD2. Unmatched junction bases numbered 4, after V lost 3 bases and J lost 2 bases. CDR1 and CDR2 (germline): MNHEY, SVGEGT. The CDR3 contains 15 residues. The CDR3 nucleotides are TGTGCCAGCAGTTATTTTAGCGGGAGACAAGAGACCCAGTACTTC. As protein: CASSYFSGRQETQYF.

This chain joins TRBV28 and TRBJ2-6; D is uncertain. Trimming took 5 bases from V and 0 from J, leaving 14 bases between them. The CDR3 sequence is 17 residues long. Germline V gene lookup returns CDR1 MDHEN and CDR2 SYDVKM. Written as DNA, the CDR3 is TGTGCCAGCAGTGCGACACCGCCCCTCTCTGGGGCCAACGTCCTGACTTTC. This sequence encodes CASSATPPLSGANVLTF.

This clonotype came up a few times. This chain joins TRBV4-2 and TRBJ2-7; TRBD2 is a possible D gene (5 bases). The V and J ends lost 4 bases and 7 bases respectively, with 14 bases between them. CDR1 is LGHNA and CDR2 is YNFKEQ in the germline V gene. The CDR3 covers 13 residues. The CDR3 nucleotides read TGTGCCAGCAGCCCCACCAGCGGTTGGGAGCAGTACTTC. Protein: CASSPTSGWEQYF.

Details on this clonotype: It is unclear where the CDR3 begins or ends on the DNA, so no DNA is shown, and the CDR3 is as TCRdb lists it. J is TRBJ2-1 and V is TRBV29-1. Germline V gene sequence: CDR1 SQVTM, CDR2 ANQGSEA. The CDR3 spans 13 residues, counting both ends. The CDR3 region is CSVEASLDNEQFF.

The rearrangement uses TRBV27 and TRBJ2-5; possible D gene TRBD1, 5 bases. The CDR3 has 16 amino acids. Trimming stripped 3 bases from V and 11 bases from J, with 25 bases between. Germline loops: CDR1 MNHEY, CDR2 SMNVEV (reference sequence). CDR3 nucleotides: TGTGCCAGCAGTTTTCGACGGACACGCTCCTACAATGAGCAGTACTTC. Encoded protein: CASSFRRTRSYNEQYF.

V gene TRBV7-9 combines with J gene TRBJ1-4, with 8 bases matching TRBD1. Germline V gene lookup returns CDR1 SEHNR and CDR2 FQNEAQ (reference sequence). The CDR3 totals 16 residues. Trimming removed 5 bases from V and 7 bases from J; junction bases left unmatched: 12. Here the CDR3 DNA reads TGTGCCAGCAGCCCTAACCCAGGACAGGGCACTGAAAAACTGTTTTTT. Encoded protein: CASSPNPGQGTEKLFF.

There are a few counts of this clonotype. CDR3 in amino acids: CASSSPGQGRYEQYF. For the CDR3, the DNA is TGTGCCAGCAGTTCCCCTGGACAGGGCCGGTACGAGCAGTACTTC. The chain employs TRBV28 and TRBJ2-7; TRBD1 matches 8 bases. Losses at the gene ends were 4 bases for V and 4 bases for J; bases not matched to a gene: 9. Per the germline V gene, CDR1 is MDHEN and CDR2 is SYDVKM. The CDR3 extends over 15 amino acids. Looking up the rest from reference TRBV28 and TRBJ2-7 gives the full variable domain: DVKVTQSSRYLVKRTGEKVFLECVQDMDHENMFWYRQDPGLGLRLIYFSYDVKMKEKGDIPEGYSVSREKKERFSLILESASTNQTSMYLCASSSPGQGRYEQYFGPGTRLTVT.

This chain links TRBV27 with TRBJ1-2, with D possibly being TRBD1 (6 bases). The germline CDR1 and CDR2 sequences are MNHEY and SMNVEV (reference sequence). The V end lost 3 bases, the J end lost 8 bases, and 16 bases lay between the germline ends. The CDR3 runs to 14 residues. CDR3 residues: CASSFGGARVGYTF. The CDR3 DNA sequence: TGTGCCAGCAGTTTTGGGGGCGCAAGGGTGGGCTACACCTTC.

The genes are TRBV6-6 and TRBJ1-6; 7 bases fit TRBD1. V lost 7 bases and J lost 10; bases outside the gene matches: 10. The CDR3 has 14 residues. From germline, CDR1 is MNHNY and CDR2 SVGAGI (reference sequence). As DNA, the CDR3 is TGTGCCAGCACCGCCGACAGGGCTAGGTCACCCCTCCACTTT. Translation: CASTADRARSPLHF.

This clonotype was seen more than once but under ten times. This CDR3 reads CASTGDGSSYNEQFF. DNA of the CDR3: TGTGCCAGCACGGGGGACGGGAGCTCCTACAATGAGCAGTTCTTC. The V gene is TRBV9, the J gene TRBJ2-1; tentatively, D is TRBD2 (6 bases). Trimming removed 6 bases at V and 0 bases at J, with 13 bases between. CDR1 SGDLS and CDR2 YYNGEE come from the germline V gene. The CDR3 has 15 residues.

This chain uses TRBV15 with TRBJ2-3; 11 positions match TRBD2. The length of the CDR3 is 16 residues. With V trimmed by 0 bases and J by 5 bases, 4 bases remained unmatched. Per germline, CDR1 LNHNV and CDR2 YYDKDF (reference sequence). CDR3 sequence (DNA): TGTGCCACCAGCAGAGATGGACTAGCGGGCCGAGATACGCAGTATTTT. Translating gives CATSRDGLAGRDTQYF.

This clonotype appeared a few times. The chain has TRBV28 and TRBJ2-7; 9 bases are shared with TRBD1. The CDR3 runs to 16 residues. The germline CDR1 and CDR2 sequences are MDHEN and SYDVKM. J lost 1 base, V lost 7 bases, and 11 bases had no gene match. CDR3 nucleotide sequence: TGTGCCAGCACCTCGGGGGACAGGGTCAGTTCCTACGAGCAGTACTTC. Translated, it gives CASTSGDRVSSYEQYF.

This clonotype was counted a few times. V gene TRBV28 combines with J gene TRBJ2-5; D uncertain. Per germline, CDR1 MDHEN and CDR2 SYDVKM. Trimming left V 2 bases short and J 11 bases short, with 12 bases between. The CDR3 length is 12 residues. DNA of the CDR3: TGTGCCAGCAGTTTACCCCGAGATGAGCAGTACTTC. It codes for CASSLPRDEQYF.

CDR3 region: CASSPLRTSETYEQYF. DNA of the CDR3: TGCGCCAGCAGCCCGCTCCGGACTAGCGAAACCTACGAGCAGTACTTC. The chain couples TRBV4-1 to TRBJ2-7, with 9 bases matching TRBD2. Trimming cost V 4 bases and J 2 bases; bases outside gene matches: 9. Germline V gene sequence: CDR1 MGHRA, CDR2 YSYEKL. CDR3 size: 16 residues.

This clonotype was counted once. The J gene is TRBJ2-5, the V gene TRBV7-9, with D unclear. Looked up from germline, CDR1 is SEHNR and CDR2 is FQNEAQ (reference sequence). Trimming stripped 7 bases from V and 3 bases from J, with 15 bases between. The CDR3 sequence is 14 residues long. The CDR3 sequence: CASNVGSLKETQYF. CDR3 DNA sequence: TGTGCCAGCAACGTGGGAAGCCTGAAAGAGACCCAGTACTTC.

The table lists this clonotype with a few counts. The rearrangement links TRBV7-9 to TRBJ2-1, with D possibly being TRBD2 (6 bases). The CDR3 covers 17 residues. Trimming shortened V by 6 bases and J by 0 bases, and 18 bases separated the two germline ends. The germline CDR1 and CDR2 sequences are SEHNR and FQNEAQ (reference sequence). The CDR3 sequence is CASSSPRLGSSYNEQFF. CDR3 coding DNA: TGTGCCAGCAGTTCTCCCCGTCTCGGGAGCTCCTACAATGAGCAGTTCTTC.

This clonotype was seen a few times. The chain has TRBV20-1 and TRBJ2-3; D may be TRBD1 (6 bases). Trimming took 4 bases from V and 3 from J, leaving 17 bases between them. This CDR3 has 15 residues. The germline V gene has CDR1 DFQATT and CDR2 SNEGSKA (reference sequence). The CDR3, as DNA: TGCAGTGCTACACGACAGGCCGGCCGGACAGATACGCAGTATTTT. Residues: CSATRQAGRTDTQYF.

This rearrangement joins TRBV6-1 to TRBJ2-2; the match to TRBD2 covers 9 bases. The V gene's germline CDR1 is MNHNS and CDR2 SASEGT. This CDR3 comprises 17 residues. With 2 bases clipped from V and 0 bases from J, the junction kept 4 bases outside the gene matches. The CDR3: CASSESSSGANTGELFF. The CDR3 bases are TGTGCCAGCAGTGAATCGTCTAGCGGGGCGAACACCGGGGAGCTGTTTTTT.

The CDR3 sequence: CATSDLLAGVETQYF. DNA of the CDR3: TGTGCCACCAGTGATTTGCTAGCGGGAGTAGAGACCCAGTACTTC. The V call is TRBV24-1, the J call TRBJ2-5, with TRBD2 matching over 10 bases. The junction had 1 base not matched to a gene; V was cut back by 0 bases and J by 4 bases. This CDR3 spans 15 amino acids. From germline, CDR1 is KGHDR and CDR2 SFDVKD.

There are a few counts of this clonotype. The V gene is TRBV15, the J gene TRBJ2-1; D may be TRBD1 (5 bases). Germline values: CDR1 LNHNV, CDR2 YYDKDF (reference sequence). The V gene lost 8 bases and the J gene lost 11 bases, with 16 bases spanning the gap. CDR3 length: 12 residues. The CDR3 reads CATAIGAHKQFF. In DNA, the CDR3 is TGTGCCACCGCCATAGGGGCTCACAAGCAGTTCTTC.

This clonotype showed up just a few times. The V gene is TRBV20-1, the J gene TRBJ2-1, with D possibly matching TRBD1 (6 bases). The ends were cut back, 1 base at V and 8 bases at J, with 24 bases in the middle. CDR1 is DFQATT and CDR2 is SNEGSKA in the germline V gene (reference sequence). The CDR3 covers 17 residues. The CDR3: CSARGIRTAVRGYEQFF. CDR3 nucleotides: TGCAGTGCTAGAGGAATACGGACGGCGGTTAGGGGGTATGAGCAGTTCTTC.

The genes are TRBV6-5 and TRBJ2-1; D possibly corresponds to TRBD1 (6 bases). The length of the CDR3 is 15 residues. Per the germline V gene, CDR1 is MNHEY and CDR2 is SVGAGI. The V end lost 6 bases, the J end lost 4 bases, and 16 bases lay between the germline ends. The CDR3 sequence is CASRRQAGVYNEQFF. DNA for the CDR3: TGTGCCAGCAGACGGCAGGCAGGGGTATACAATGAGCAGTTCTTC.

This clonotype was picked up many times. V usage is TRBV7-2 and J usage is TRBJ2-3; TRBD1 might be the D (5 bases). Germline assignment: CDR1 SGHTA and CDR2 FQGNSA. The V gene lost 2 bases and the J gene lost 4 bases, with 16 bases spanning the gap. This CDR3 region has 16 residues. CDR3 nucleotide sequence: TGTGCCAGCAGCTTACGACCCCCTAGGGGTTCAGATACGCAGTATTTT. It yields the protein CASSLRPPRGSDTQYF. Combining the CDR3 with reference TRBV7-2 and TRBJ2-3 gives the whole variable domain GAGVSQSPSNKVTEKGKDVELRCDPISGHTALYWYRQSLGQGLEFLIYFQGNSAPDKSGLPSDRFSAERTGGSVSTLTIQRTQQEDSAVYLCASSLRPPRGSDTQYFGPGTRLTVL.

The V call is TRBV20-1, the J call TRBJ2-1, with 8 bases fitting TRBD1. The V and J ends lost 4 bases and 8 bases, in that order; junction bases with no gene match: 7. The length of the CDR3 is 13 residues. Germline V gives CDR1 DFQATT, CDR2 SNEGSKA (reference sequence). CDR3 residues: CSAILDRVDEQFF. The CDR3 nucleotides are TGCAGTGCTATCTTGGACAGGGTAGATGAGCAGTTCTTC.